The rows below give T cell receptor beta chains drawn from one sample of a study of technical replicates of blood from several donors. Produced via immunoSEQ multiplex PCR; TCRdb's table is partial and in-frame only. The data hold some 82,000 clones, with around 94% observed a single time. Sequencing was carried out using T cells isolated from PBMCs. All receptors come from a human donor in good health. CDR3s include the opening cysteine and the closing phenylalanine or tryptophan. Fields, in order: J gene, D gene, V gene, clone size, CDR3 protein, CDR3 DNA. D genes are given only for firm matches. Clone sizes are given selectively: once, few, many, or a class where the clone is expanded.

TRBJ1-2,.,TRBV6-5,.,CASSYSTVTNYGYTF,TGTGCCAGCAGTTACTCGACTGTAACTAACTATGGCTACACCTTC
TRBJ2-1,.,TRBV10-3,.,CAISSPLREDNEQFF,TGTGCCATCAGCAGTCCTCTGAGGGAGGACAATGAGCAGTTCTTC
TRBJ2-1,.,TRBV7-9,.,CASSFQGSYNEQFF,TGTGCCAGCAGCTTTCAGGGCTCCTACAATGAGCAGTTCTTC
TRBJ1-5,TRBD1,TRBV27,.,CASSGTGDQPQHF,TGTGCCAGCAGCGGGACAGGCGATCAGCCCCAGCATTTT
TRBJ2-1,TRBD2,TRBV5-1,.,CASSSGGVQFF,TGCGCCAGCAGCTCCGGGGGGGTCCAGTTCTTC
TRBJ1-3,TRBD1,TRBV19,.,CASIDGTATGNTIYF,TGTGCCAGTATAGACGGGACAGCAACTGGAAACACCATATATTTT
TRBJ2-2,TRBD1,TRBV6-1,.,CASSVLTGDTGELFF,TGTGCCAGCAGTGTATTGACAGGGGACACCGGGGAGCTGTTTTTT
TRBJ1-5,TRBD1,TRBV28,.,CASSGTGNQPQHF,TGTGCCAGCAGCGGGACAGGGAATCAGCCCCAGCATTTT
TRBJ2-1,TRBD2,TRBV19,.,CARSGTSGSSYNEQFF,TGTGCCAGATCCGGGACTAGCGGGAGCTCCTACAATGAGCAGTTCTTC
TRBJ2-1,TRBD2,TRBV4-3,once,CASSQDSPGLAGELGNEQFF,TGCGCCAGCAGCCAAGATTCCCCAGGACTAGCGGGAGAATTGGGCAATGAGCAGTTCTTC
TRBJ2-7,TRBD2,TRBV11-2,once,CASSPGGAYIYEQYF,TGTGCCAGCAGCCCGGGGGGGGCCTATATCTACGAGCAGTACTTC
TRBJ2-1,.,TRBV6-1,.,CASSDWAGESEQFF,TGTGCCAGCAGTGATTGGGCAGGCGAATCTGAGCAGTTCTTC
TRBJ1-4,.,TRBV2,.,CASSSSATNEKLFF,TGTGCCAGCAGTAGCTCTGCAACTAATGAAAAACTGTTTTTT
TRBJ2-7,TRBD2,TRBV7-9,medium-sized,CASSLGVGQGGNEQYF,TGTGCCAGCAGCTTAGGTGTAGGCCAGGGAGGGAACGAGCAGTACTTC
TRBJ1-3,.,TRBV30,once,CAWSVRRVTGNTIYF,TGTGCCTGGAGTGTTAGGCGGGTCACTGGAAACACCATATATTTT
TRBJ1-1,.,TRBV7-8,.,CASSIHRTEAFF,TGTGCCAGCAGTATTCACCGGACTGAAGCTTTCTTT
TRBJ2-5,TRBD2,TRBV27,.,CASSQLAGETQYF,TGTGCCAGCAGTCAATTAGCGGGAGAGACCCAGTACTTC
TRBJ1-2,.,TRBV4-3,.,CASSQDSLNYGYTF,TGCGCCAGCAGCCAAGATTCTCTGAACTATGGCTACACCTTC
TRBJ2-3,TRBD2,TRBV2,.,CASSGRATDTQYF,TGTGCCAGCAGCGGGAGGGCAACAGATACGCAGTATTTT
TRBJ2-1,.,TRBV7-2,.,CASSFYKSDNEQFF,TGTGCCAGCAGCTTTTACAAGTCTGACAATGAGCAGTTCTTC
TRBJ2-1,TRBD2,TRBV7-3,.,CASSLAGAYNEQFF,TGTGCCAGCAGCTTAGCGGGGGCCTACAATGAGCAGTTCTTC
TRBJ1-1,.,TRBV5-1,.,CASSGRGGSTEAFF,TGCGCCAGCAGCGGACGGGGGGGGTCCACTGAAGCTTTCTTT
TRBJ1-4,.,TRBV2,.,CASTGIATNEKLFF,TGTGCCAGCACCGGTATTGCAACTAATGAAAAACTGTTTTTT
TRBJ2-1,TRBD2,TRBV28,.,CASSLSASGKNEQFF,TGTGCCAGCAGTTTATCGGCTAGCGGGAAGAATGAGCAGTTCTTC
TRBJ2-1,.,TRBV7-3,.,CASSSYNSDEQFF,TGTGCCAGCAGCTCCTATAATTCCGATGAGCAGTTCTTC
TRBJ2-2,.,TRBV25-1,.,CASSGNRWNTGELFF,TGTGCCAGCAGTGGGAACAGGTGGAACACCGGGGAGCTGTTTTTT
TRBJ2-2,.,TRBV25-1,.,CASSEFGLGAGELFF,TGTGCCAGCAGTGAATTTGGTCTAGGTGCCGGGGAGCTGTTTTTT
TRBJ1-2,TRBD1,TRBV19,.,CASSFRDRRGHGYTF,TGTGCCAGTAGTTTCCGGGACAGGCGGGGGCATGGCTACACCTTC
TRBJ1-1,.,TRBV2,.,CASSTEGQGYMNTEAFF,TGTGCCAGCAGTACGGAGGGGCAGGGATACATGAACACTGAAGCTTTCTTT
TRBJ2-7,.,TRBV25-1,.,CASSEFFYEQYF,TGTGCCAGCAGTGAATTCTTCTACGAGCAGTACTTC
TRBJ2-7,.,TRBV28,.,CASSPSGGVYPYEQYF,TGTGCCAGCAGTCCCTCCGGGGGTGTCTACCCCTACGAGCAGTACTTC
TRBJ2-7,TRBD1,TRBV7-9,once,CASRKTGEQRSYEQYF,TGTGCCAGCAGGAAAACAGGGGAACAGAGATCCTACGAGCAGTACTTC
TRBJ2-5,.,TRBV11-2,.,CASSLGGISSGQETQYF,TGTGCCAGCAGCTTAGGGGGTATTTCATCGGGGCAAGAGACCCAGTACTTC
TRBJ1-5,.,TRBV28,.,CASSLGQGRQPQHF,TGTGCCAGCAGTTTGGGGCAGGGTAGACAGCCCCAGCATTTT
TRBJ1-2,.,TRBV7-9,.,CASSFWANGYTF,TGTGCCAGCAGCTTCTGGGCTAATGGCTACACCTTC
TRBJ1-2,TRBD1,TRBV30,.,CAWSVGDSYGYTF,TGTGCCTGGAGTGTAGGGGACAGCTATGGCTACACCTTC
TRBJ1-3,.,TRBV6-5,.,CASIRTSGNTIYF,TGTGCCAGCATCAGGACATCCGGGAACACCATATATTTT
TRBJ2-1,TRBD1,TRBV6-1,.,CASSDGTGYEQFF,TGTGCCAGCAGTGATGGGACAGGGTATGAGCAGTTCTTC
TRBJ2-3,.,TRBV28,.,CASSPPAGASTDTQYF,TGTGCCAGCAGCCCACCGGCGGGGGCTAGCACAGATACGCAGTATTTT
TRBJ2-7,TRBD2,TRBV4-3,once,CASSQGLAEGYEQYF,TGCGCCAGCAGCCAAGGACTAGCCGAAGGCTACGAGCAGTACTTC
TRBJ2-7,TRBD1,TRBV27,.,CASLRQGRPYEQYF,TGTGCCAGCTTAAGACAGGGGAGACCCTACGAGCAGTACTTC
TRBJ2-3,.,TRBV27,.,CASSLERADTQYF,TGTGCCAGCAGTTTAGAACGGGCAGATACGCAGTATTTT
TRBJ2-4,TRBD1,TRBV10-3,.,CAISEGQGSIQYF,TGTGCCATCAGTGAAGGACAGGGTAGCATTCAGTACTTC
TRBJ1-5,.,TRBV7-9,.,CASSQPEGSQPQHF,TGTGCCAGCAGCCAACCAGAAGGGAGTCAGCCCCAGCATTTT
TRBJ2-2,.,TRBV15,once,CATSRTENTGELFF,TGTGCCACCAGCAGGACAGAGAACACCGGGGAGCTGTTTTTT